What follows describes a single T cell receptor beta chain. The specificity of this receptor is unknown. No per-base quality is available; no much larger clone lies one base away. These data come from a study of neoadjuvant anti-PD-1 for oral cavity cancer (dated by TCRdb to 2020 to 2022). Some background on the complete study: Before curative-intent surgical resection, most patients were given three to four biweekly doses of nivolumab at 3 mg/kg. Responders were defined as patients with complete response, partial response or stable disease by RECIST 1.1; non-responders were defined as patients with progression. Patients who did not progress were given a fourth nivolumab dose at about day 43 and had definitive surgical resection on days 50-56. The parent correlative cohort included about a dozen patients, with an approximately 30% response rate. Beyond this particular receptor, the publication reports: Within PBMCs, T cell clonality (Gini index) was significantly higher in non-responders than responders after neoadjuvant nivolumab. TCR analyses included only three patients per response group, and the authors called for larger cohorts for validation. Higher pretreatment blood Treg/Th17 ratios correlated with higher pretreatment blood TCRbeta clonality and lower post-treatment tumor TCRbeta clonality.

For deep sequencing, PBMC libraries mostly used approximately 0.45 ug of input genomic DNA, with six replicates for each sample. TCRbeta libraries were prepared with the immunoSEQ hsTCRbeta kit according to the manufacturer's instructions. An Illumina NovaSeq 6000 S4 flow cell was used to sequence the final libraries, which had first been combined to 3 nM. The source study handled its data this way. Raw data preprocessing and quality control were performed with the immunoSEQ Analyzer. The analysis was limited to productive rearrangements, and each clonotype was defined by a unique CDR3 amino acid sequence. Using the R package tcR, the researchers computed the Gini-Simpson index as their estimate of repertoire clonality. Gini indices were compared with Student's t test, and associations with tumor size change were assessed by Pearson correlation. Here the immuneACCESS table is served through TCRdb, limited to in-frame sequences with V and J called. Missing clones are a known gap in these copies; in checked studies unresolved V genes cover under half, and the rest lacks a known reason. From that table come the V and J calls and clone size; the DNA was used to work out D and trimming. This sample is represented by 6,000 to 10,000 clones; roughly 62% of them were singletons. The top ten clones comprise approximately 3% of the sample.

The sample's time point label is to be understood as: after neoadjuvant nivolumab, at surgical resection. None of the patients had received prior systemic or radiation treatment, and all were newly diagnosed with stage II-IVA oral cavity squamous cell carcinoma. Everyone in the cohort had locally advanced, HPV-negative oral cavity squamous cell carcinoma. Peripheral blood mononuclear cells were analyzed directly and were not maintained or expanded in culture. Samples were obtained from a longitudinal correlative study of a single-arm phase II trial of neoadjuvant nivolumab in oral cavity squamous cell carcinoma. Subject-matched pre- and post-treatment PBMCs and tumors from three responders and three non-responders were subjected to genomic DNA-based TCRbeta sequencing. Peripheral blood mononuclear cells were drawn once before nivolumab treatment and a second time after treatment, when surgery took place. Genomic DNA was isolated from PBMCs using the Maxwell RSC DNA from Cells kit.

The sequence was obtained from a person between 40 and 79 years old with oral cavity squamous cell carcinoma. The input for sequencing was PBMCs, taken after nivolumab (anti-PD-1) treatment.

The bases read TGTGCCAGCAGCGTAGGGACAGTCAACACCGGGGAGCTGTTTTTT. This is translated as CASSVGTVNTGELFF. Recombination joined TRBV9 with TRBJ2-2; tentative D gene TRBD1, with 6 bases matching. Reading the germline V gene gives CDR1 SGDLS and CDR2 YYNGEE. V is cut by 0 bases and J by 2 bases, and the space between the germline ends is 8 bases. From the cysteine through the phenylalanine, the CDR3 covers 15 amino acids. Only the CDR3 portion is preserved as DNA: 45 bases, with reading frame beginning at the first base.